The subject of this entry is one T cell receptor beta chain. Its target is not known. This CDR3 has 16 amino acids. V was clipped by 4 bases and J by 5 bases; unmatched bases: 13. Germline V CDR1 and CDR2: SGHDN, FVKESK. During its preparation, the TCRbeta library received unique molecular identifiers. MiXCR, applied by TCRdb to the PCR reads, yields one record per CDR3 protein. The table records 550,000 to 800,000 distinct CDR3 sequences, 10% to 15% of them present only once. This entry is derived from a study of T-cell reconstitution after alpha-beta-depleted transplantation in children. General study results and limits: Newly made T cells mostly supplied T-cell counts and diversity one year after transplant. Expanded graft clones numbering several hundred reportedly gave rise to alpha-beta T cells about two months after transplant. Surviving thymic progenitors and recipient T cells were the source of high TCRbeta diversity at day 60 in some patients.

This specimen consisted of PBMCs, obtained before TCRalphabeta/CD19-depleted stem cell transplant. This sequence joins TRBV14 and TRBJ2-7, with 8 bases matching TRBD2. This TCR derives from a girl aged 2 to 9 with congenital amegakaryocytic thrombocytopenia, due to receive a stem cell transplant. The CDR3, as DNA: TGTGCCAGCAGCCGGTTTACTAGCGGAGCGGCCGACGAGCAGTACTTC. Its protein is CASSRFTSGAADEQYF.